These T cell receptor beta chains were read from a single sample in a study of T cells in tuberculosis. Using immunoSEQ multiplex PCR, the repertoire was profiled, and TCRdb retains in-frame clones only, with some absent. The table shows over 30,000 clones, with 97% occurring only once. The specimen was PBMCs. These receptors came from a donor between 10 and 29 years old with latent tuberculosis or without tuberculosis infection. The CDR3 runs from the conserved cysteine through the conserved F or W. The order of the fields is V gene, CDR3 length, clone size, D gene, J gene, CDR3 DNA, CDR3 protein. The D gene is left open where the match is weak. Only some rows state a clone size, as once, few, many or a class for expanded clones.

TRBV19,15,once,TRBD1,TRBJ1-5,TGTGCCAGTAGTATAAGGGACAGCCAGGATCAGCCCCAGCATTTT,CASSIRDSQDQPQHF
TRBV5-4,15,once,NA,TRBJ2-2,TGTGCCAGTAGCTTTATCAGGGATCGCACCGGGGAGCTGTTTTTT,CASSFIRDRTGELFF
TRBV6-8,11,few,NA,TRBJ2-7,TGTGCCAGCAGAACTCTGGACGAGCAGTACTTC,CASRTLDEQYF
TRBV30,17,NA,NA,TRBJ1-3,TGTGCCTGGAGTCCCCCGGGGGGATTTAACTCTGGAAACACCATATATTTT,CAWSPPGGFNSGNTIYF
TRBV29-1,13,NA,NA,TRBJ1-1,TGCAGCGTTCTCGGCGGAGACAGACTCCGCGCTTTCTTT,CSVLGGDRLRAFF
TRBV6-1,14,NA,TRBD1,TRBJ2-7,TGTGCCAGCAGGACACGACAGGGCTCCTACGAGCAGTACTTC,CASRTRQGSYEQYF
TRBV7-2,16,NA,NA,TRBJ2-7,TGTGCCAGCAGCTTAGCTACCTACCGAAGCACCTACGAGCAGTACTTC,CASSLATYRSTYEQYF
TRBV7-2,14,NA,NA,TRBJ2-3,TGTGCCAGTCATAGGAAGAGCGGTACAGATACGCAGTATTTT,CASHRKSGTDTQYF
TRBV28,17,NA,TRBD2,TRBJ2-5,TGTGCCAGCAGTTTAGGCGGGACTAGCGGGAGCGGGGTGACCCAGTACTTC,CASSLGGTSGSGVTQYF
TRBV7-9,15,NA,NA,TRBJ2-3,TGTGCCAGCAGCTTATTTGGCACTACCACAGATACGCAGTATTTT,CASSLFGTTTDTQYF
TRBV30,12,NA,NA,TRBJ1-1,TGTGCCTGGAGTGTAACAGGGACTGAAGCTTTCTTT,CAWSVTGTEAFF
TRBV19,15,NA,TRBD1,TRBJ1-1,TGTGCCAGTAGTGTGGGACAGGGGAGGAACACTGAAGCTTTCTTT,CASSVGQGRNTEAFF
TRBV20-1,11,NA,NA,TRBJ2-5,TGCAGTGCTGTCCCTAAAGAGACCCAGTACTTC,CSAVPKETQYF
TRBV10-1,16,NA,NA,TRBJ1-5,TGCGCCAGGCGAGGAGGAGGACTCTATAGCAATCAGCCCCAGCATTTT,CARRGGGLYSNQPQHF
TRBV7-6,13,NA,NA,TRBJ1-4,TGTGCCAGCAGCCTACGGGGGGTATCCGAACTGTTTTTT,CASSLRGVSELFF
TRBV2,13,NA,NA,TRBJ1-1,TGTGCCAGCAGCCTCGAGACTTACACTGAAGCTTTCTTT,CASSLETYTEAFF